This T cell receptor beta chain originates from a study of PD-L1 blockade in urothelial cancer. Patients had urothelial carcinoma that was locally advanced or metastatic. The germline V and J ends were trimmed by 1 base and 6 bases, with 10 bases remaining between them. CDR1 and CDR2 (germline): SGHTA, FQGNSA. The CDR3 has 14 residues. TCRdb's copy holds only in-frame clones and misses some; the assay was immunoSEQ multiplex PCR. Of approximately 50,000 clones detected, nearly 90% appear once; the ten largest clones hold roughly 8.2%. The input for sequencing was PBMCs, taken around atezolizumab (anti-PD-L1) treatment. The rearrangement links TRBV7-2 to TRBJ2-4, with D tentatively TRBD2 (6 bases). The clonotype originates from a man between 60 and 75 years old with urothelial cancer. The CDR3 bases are TGTGCCAGCAGCTTAGGCGGGGCTGGAAACATTCAGTACTTC. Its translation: CASSLGGAGNIQYF.